The rows below give T cell receptor beta chains drawn from one sample of a study of OX40 agonist ivuxolimab in advanced cancers. Here immunoSEQ multiplex PCR was the method, and the copy in TCRdb shows in-frame clones only, minus some. The table includes under 90,000 clones, 88% detected once. Sequenced material: CD4+ or CD8+ T cells sorted from blood, taken in a trial of the OX40 agonist ivuxolimab. The source is an adult with an advanced solid tumor such as melanoma, head and neck, liver or kidney cancer. Both conserved end residues are part of each CDR3. A D gene is named only where the DNA matches it firmly. Where a row states a size, it is once, few, many or the class of an expanded clone; other rows omit it.

D gene,J gene,clone size,V gene,CDR3 DNA,CDR3 protein
-,TRBJ1-5,-,TRBV6-1,TGTGCCAGCAGCGACACTCAGCCCCAGCATTTT,CASSDTQPQHF
-,TRBJ1-5,-,TRBV6-1,TGTGCCAGCAGTGAAGCAGGGGTCCCCAATCAGCCCCAGCATTTT,CASSEAGVPNQPQHF
-,TRBJ2-1,-,TRBV7-7,TGTGCTAGCAGCCCAGACCGGAATGAGCAGTTCTTC,CASSPDRNEQFF
-,TRBJ2-7,-,TRBV21-1,TGTGCCAGCAGCAAAGTGGGTCCTACTGAACGAACCTACGAGCAGTACTTC,CASSKVGPTERTYEQYF
TRBD1,TRBJ1-1,-,TRBV30,TGTGCCTGGAGTATCATCCCAGGGGGGCTACCACTTAACACTGAAGCTTTCTTT,CAWSIIPGGLPLNTEAFF
-,TRBJ2-7,-,TRBV7-9,TGTGCCAGCAGCCAGTCTTCCTACGAGCAGTACTTC,CASSQSSYEQYF
TRBD1,TRBJ2-1,few,TRBV7-2,TGTGCCAGCAGCCGGGACAGGGGTAGTGAGCAGTTCTTC,CASSRDRGSEQFF
TRBD2,TRBJ2-3,-,TRBV7-8,TGTGCCAGCAGCTTAGCGGGACTAGCGGGAGGGGCGGGTACGCAGTATTTT,CASSLAGLAGGAGTQYF
TRBD1,TRBJ2-7,-,TRBV6-6,TGTGCCAGCAGTCTGACAGGGCCTTCCTACGAGCAGTACTTC,CASSLTGPSYEQYF
TRBD1,TRBJ2-7,-,TRBV27,TGTGCCAGCAAACCCTCGGGACAGTCCATCTACGAGCAGTACTTC,CASKPSGQSIYEQYF
TRBD2,TRBJ2-3,-,TRBV7-9,TGTGCCAGCACCCTCGGACTAGCGATGGATACGCAGTATTTT,CASTLGLAMDTQYF
-,TRBJ1-4,-,TRBV6-5,TGTGCCAGCAGTTTCAGAGCAACTAATGAAAAACTGTTTTTT,CASSFRATNEKLFF
TRBD2,TRBJ2-5,once,TRBV6-1,TGTGCCAGCAGTCCACTAGCGACCCAAGAGACCCAGTACTTC,CASSPLATQETQYF
TRBD1,TRBJ1-5,-,TRBV28,TGTGCCAGCAGTTTATTGGGGACAGTTAGCAATCAGCCCCAGCATTTT,CASSLLGTVSNQPQHF
TRBD2,TRBJ2-3,-,TRBV7-9,TGTGCCAGCAGCTTAGGGGCGGCTAGCGGGCGTGGAGATACGCAGTATTTT,CASSLGAASGRGDTQYF
-,TRBJ2-7,-,TRBV28,TGTGCCAGCAGTTCCGAATACGAGCAGTACTTC,CASSSEYEQYF
-,TRBJ1-1,-,TRBV5-5,TGTGCCAGCAGCTTGAGGGTGAACACTGAAGCTTTCTTT,CASSLRVNTEAFF
TRBD1,TRBJ2-5,-,TRBV19,TGTGCCAGTAGTATGGGACAGGGGAGGGCAGAGACCCAGTACTTC,CASSMGQGRAETQYF
TRBD2,TRBJ2-7,-,TRBV4-2,TGTGCCAGCAGCCAAGGGACTAGCGGTAGCTCCTACGAGCAGTACTTC,CASSQGTSGSSYEQYF
-,TRBJ2-5,-,TRBV9,TGTGCCAGCAGCGTAGCCTCCAGACTAGGGGAGGAGACCCAGTACTTC,CASSVASRLGEETQYF
-,TRBJ1-1,-,TRBV5-4,TGTGCCAGCAGCAGGGGGGAGGCGAAGTCTGAAGCTTTCTTT,CASSRGEAKSEAFF
TRBD2,TRBJ2-3,-,TRBV28,TGTGCCAGCAGTTTCCTCGGGGGGGAGGGCCTCGCAGATACGCAGTATTTT,CASSFLGGEGLADTQYF
-,TRBJ1-5,-,TRBV28,TGTGCCAGCAACTGGGGGCTAGGCAATCAGCCCCAGCATTTT,CASNWGLGNQPQHF
TRBD2,TRBJ2-5,-,TRBV9,TGTGCCAGCGGAGGACTAGCGGTGTGGGAGACCCAGTACTTC,CASGGLAVWETQYF